The rows below give T cell receptor beta chains drawn from one sample of a study of neurological immune-mediated disorders. One entry per CDR3 protein, called by TCRdb with MiXCR from the 5' RACE reads. The sample contains 65,000 to 90,000 distinct CDR3 sequences, 2.5% to 4% of which appear only once. Sequenced input: PBMCs. All receptors come from a woman aged 50 to 60 with multiple sclerosis. Both conserved end residues are part of each CDR3. A D gene is named only where the DNA matches it firmly. Size is stated as once, few or many counts, or a class when the clone is expanded.

CDR3 protein: CASVGRAPQFCTAAYF
CDR3 DNA: TGTGCTAGTGTGGGGAGGGCCCCACAGTTTTGTACGGCCGCGTATTTT
clone size: many
J gene: TRBJ2-3
D gene: TRBD2
V gene: TRBV12-5

CDR3 protein: CASSPPGQGWGELFF
CDR3 DNA: TGTGCCAGCAGCCCACCGGGACAGGGTTGGGGGGAGCTGTTTTTT
clone size: many
J gene: TRBJ2-2
D gene: TRBD1
V gene: TRBV12-3/TRBV12-4

CDR3 protein: CASSLVYAEEAKNIQYF
CDR3 DNA: TGTGCCAGCAGTTTAGTTTATGCGGAGGAAGCCAAAAACATTCAGTACTTC
clone size: many
J gene: TRBJ2-4
D gene: -
V gene: TRBV12-3/TRBV12-4

CDR3 protein: CASSLAAQETQYF
CDR3 DNA: TGTGCCAGCAGCTTGGCAGCACAAGAGACCCAGTACTTC
clone size: many
J gene: TRBJ2-5
D gene: -
V gene: TRBV5-4

CDR3 protein: CASSPRIAKNIQYF
CDR3 DNA: TGTGCCAGCAGCCCGAGAATAGCCAAAAACATTCAGTACTTC
clone size: many
J gene: TRBJ2-4
D gene: -
V gene: TRBV6-5

CDR3 protein: CASSLIPGAPGNEQFF
CDR3 DNA: TGCGCCAGCAGCTTGATCCCGGGAGCCCCGGGCAATGAGCAGTTCTTC
clone size: many
J gene: TRBJ2-1
D gene: -
V gene: TRBV5-1

CDR3 protein: CSADPGQGAYGYTF
CDR3 DNA: TGCAGCGCCGACCCGGGACAGGGGGCCTATGGCTACACCTTC
clone size: many
J gene: TRBJ1-2
D gene: TRBD1
V gene: TRBV29-1

CDR3 protein: CSARAPGNQPQHF
CDR3 DNA: TGCAGTGCTAGAGCCCCGGGGAATCAGCCCCAGCATTTT
clone size: many
J gene: TRBJ1-5
D gene: -
V gene: TRBV20-1

CDR3 protein: CATSGWDRVRTEAFF
CDR3 DNA: TGTGCCACCAGCGGATGGGACAGGGTGCGCACTGAAGCTTTCTTT
clone size: many
J gene: TRBJ1-1
D gene: TRBD1
V gene: TRBV15

CDR3 protein: CSATLAGGTTDTQYF
CDR3 DNA: TGCAGTGCTACTCTAGCGGGGGGCACCACAGATACGCAGTATTTT
clone size: many
J gene: TRBJ2-3
D gene: TRBD2
V gene: TRBV20-1

CDR3 protein: CASRLQWNQPQHF
CDR3 DNA: TGTGCCAGCAGGCTCCAGTGGAATCAGCCCCAGCATTTT
clone size: many
J gene: TRBJ1-5
D gene: -
V gene: TRBV28

CDR3 protein: CASTLQEVNTEAFF
CDR3 DNA: TGTGCCAGCACCTTGCAGGAGGTGAACACTGAAGCTTTCTTT
clone size: many
J gene: TRBJ1-1
D gene: -
V gene: TRBV2

CDR3 protein: CASSVSAVSGELFF
CDR3 DNA: TGTGCCAGCAGCGTATCCGCAGTAAGCGGGGAGCTGTTTTTT
clone size: many
J gene: TRBJ2-2
D gene: -
V gene: TRBV9

CDR3 protein: CSASSGQREKLFF
CDR3 DNA: TGCAGTGCTAGCTCCGGACAGAGGGAAAAACTGTTTTTT
clone size: many
J gene: TRBJ1-4
D gene: -
V gene: TRBV20-1

CDR3 protein: CASIDALMRSHEQFF
CDR3 DNA: TGTGCCAGCATAGACGCCCTGATGAGAAGCCATGAGCAGTTCTTC
clone size: many
J gene: TRBJ2-1
D gene: -
V gene: TRBV6-2/TRBV6-3

CDR3 protein: CASSLAGGPDNEQFF
CDR3 DNA: TGTGCCAGCAGCTTAGCGGGGGGGCCGGACAATGAGCAGTTCTTC
clone size: many
J gene: TRBJ2-1
D gene: -
V gene: TRBV7-9

CDR3 protein: CSARVGTGPNEKLFF
CDR3 DNA: TGCAGTGCTAGAGTGGGGACAGGGCCTAATGAAAAACTGTTTTTT
clone size: many
J gene: TRBJ1-4
D gene: TRBD1
V gene: TRBV20-1

CDR3 protein: CSASRQGYNSPLHF
CDR3 DNA: TGCAGTGCTAGCAGACAGGGGTATAATTCACCCCTCCACTTT
clone size: many
J gene: TRBJ1-6
D gene: TRBD1
V gene: TRBV20-1

CDR3 protein: CASSTDRARNQPQHF
CDR3 DNA: TGTGCCAGCAGTACAGACAGGGCGCGCAATCAGCCCCAGCATTTT
clone size: many
J gene: TRBJ1-5
D gene: TRBD1
V gene: TRBV28

CDR3 protein: CSGLTGDTQYF
CDR3 DNA: TGCAGCGGGCTTACAGGGGATACGCAGTATTTT
clone size: many
J gene: TRBJ2-3
D gene: -
V gene: TRBV29-1

CDR3 protein: CSAGQGAGNTIYF
CDR3 DNA: TGCAGTGCCGGACAGGGGGCTGGAAACACCATATATTTT
clone size: many
J gene: TRBJ1-3
D gene: TRBD1
V gene: TRBV20-1

CDR3 protein: CASSLEGDEQYF
CDR3 DNA: TGTGCCAGCTCACTCGAAGGGGACGAGCAGTACTTC
clone size: many
J gene: TRBJ2-7
D gene: -
V gene: TRBV18